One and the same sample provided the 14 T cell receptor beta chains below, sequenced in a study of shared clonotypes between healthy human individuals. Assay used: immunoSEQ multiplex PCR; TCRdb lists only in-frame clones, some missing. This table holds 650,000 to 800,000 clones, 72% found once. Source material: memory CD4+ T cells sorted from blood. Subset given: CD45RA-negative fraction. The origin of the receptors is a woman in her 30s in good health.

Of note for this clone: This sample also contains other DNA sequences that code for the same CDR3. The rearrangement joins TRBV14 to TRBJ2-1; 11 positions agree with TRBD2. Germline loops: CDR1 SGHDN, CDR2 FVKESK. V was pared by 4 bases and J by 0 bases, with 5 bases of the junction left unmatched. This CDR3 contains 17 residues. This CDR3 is CASSLGTSGSSYNEQFF. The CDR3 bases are TGTGCCAGCAGCCTCGGGACTAGCGGTAGCTCCTACAATGAGCAGTTCTTC. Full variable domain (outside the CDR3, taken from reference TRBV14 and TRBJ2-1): EAGVTQFPSHSVIEKGQTVTLRCDPISGHDNLYWYRRVMGKEIKFLLHFVKESKQDESGMPNNRFLAERTGGTYSTLKVQPAELEDSGVYFCASSLGTSGSSYNEQFFGPGTRLTVL.

In DNA, the CDR3 is TGTGCCTGGAGTGTACAGGGCCCGGAGACCCAGTACTTC. It is translated as CAWSVQGPETQYF. The chain has TRBV30 and TRBJ2-5, with D possibly TRBD1 on 6 matching bases. The V end lost 0 bases, the J end lost 5 bases, and 10 bases lay between the germline ends. Germline V gene sequence: CDR1 GTSNPN, CDR2 SVGIG (reference sequence). The length of the CDR3 is 13 residues.

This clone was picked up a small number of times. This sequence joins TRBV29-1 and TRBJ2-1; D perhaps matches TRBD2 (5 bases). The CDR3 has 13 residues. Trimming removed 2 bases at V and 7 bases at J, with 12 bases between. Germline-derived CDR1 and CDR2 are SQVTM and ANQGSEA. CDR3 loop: CSVERLPGNEQFF. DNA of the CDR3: TGCAGCGTTGAACGATTGCCGGGGAATGAGCAGTTCTTC.

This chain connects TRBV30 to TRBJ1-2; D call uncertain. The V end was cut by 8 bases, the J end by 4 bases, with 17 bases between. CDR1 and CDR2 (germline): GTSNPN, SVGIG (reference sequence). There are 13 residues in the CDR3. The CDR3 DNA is TGTGCCAGTAGTATTGCAGTTTTCTATGGCTACACCTTC. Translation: CASSIAVFYGYTF.

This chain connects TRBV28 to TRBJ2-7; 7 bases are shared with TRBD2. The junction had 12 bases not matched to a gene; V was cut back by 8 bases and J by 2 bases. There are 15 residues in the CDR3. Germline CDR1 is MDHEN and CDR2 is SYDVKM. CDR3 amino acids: CASGPRGSYAYEQYF. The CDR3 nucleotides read TGTGCCAGCGGGCCACGCGGGAGCTACGCCTACGAGCAGTACTTC.

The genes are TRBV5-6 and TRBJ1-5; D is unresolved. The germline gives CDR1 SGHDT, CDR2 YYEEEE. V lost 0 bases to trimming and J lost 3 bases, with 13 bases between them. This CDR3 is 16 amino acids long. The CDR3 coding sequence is TGTGCCAGCAGCTTGGAAAGGGCCAGCGCCAATCAGCCCCAGCATTTT. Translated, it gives CASSLERASANQPQHF. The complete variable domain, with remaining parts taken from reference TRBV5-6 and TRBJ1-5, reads DAGVTQSPTHLIKTRGQQVTLRCSPKSGHDTVSWYQQALGQGPQFIFQYYEEEERQRGNFPDRFSGHQFPNYSSELNVNALLLGDSALYLCASSLERASANQPQHFGDGTRLSIL.

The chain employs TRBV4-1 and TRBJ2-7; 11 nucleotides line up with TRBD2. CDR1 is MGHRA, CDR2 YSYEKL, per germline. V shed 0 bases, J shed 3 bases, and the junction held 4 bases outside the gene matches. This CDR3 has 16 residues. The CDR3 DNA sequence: TGCGCCAGCAGCCAAGAGAAGGGACTAGCGGTCTACGAGCAGTACTTC. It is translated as CASSQEKGLAVYEQYF.

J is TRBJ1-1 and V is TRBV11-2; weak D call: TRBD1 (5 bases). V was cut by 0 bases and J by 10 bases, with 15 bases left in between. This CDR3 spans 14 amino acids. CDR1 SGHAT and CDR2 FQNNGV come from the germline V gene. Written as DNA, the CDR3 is TGTGCCAGCAGCTTAGATGGCGGGGGAGCCTCAGCTTTCTTT. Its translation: CASSLDGGGASAFF. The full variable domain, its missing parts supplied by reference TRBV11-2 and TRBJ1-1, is EAGVAQSPRYKIIEKRQSVAFWCNPISGHATLYWYQQILGQGPKLLIQFQNNGVVDDSQLPKDRFSAERLKGVDSTLKIQPAKLEDSAVYLCASSLDGGGASAFFGQGTRLTVV.

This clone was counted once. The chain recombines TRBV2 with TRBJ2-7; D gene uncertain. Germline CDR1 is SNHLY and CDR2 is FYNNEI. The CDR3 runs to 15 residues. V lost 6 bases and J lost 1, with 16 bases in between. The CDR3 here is CASSASWTWSYEQYF. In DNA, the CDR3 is TGTGCCAGCAGCGCATCCTGGACCTGGTCCTACGAGCAGTACTTC.

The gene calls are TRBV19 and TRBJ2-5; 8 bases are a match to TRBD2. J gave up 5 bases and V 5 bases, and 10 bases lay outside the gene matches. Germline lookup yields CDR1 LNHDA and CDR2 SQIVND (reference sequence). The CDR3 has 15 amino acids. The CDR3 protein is CASSDSGIGRETQYF. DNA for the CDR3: TGTGCCAGTAGTGATAGCGGGATCGGACGCGAGACCCAGTACTTC.

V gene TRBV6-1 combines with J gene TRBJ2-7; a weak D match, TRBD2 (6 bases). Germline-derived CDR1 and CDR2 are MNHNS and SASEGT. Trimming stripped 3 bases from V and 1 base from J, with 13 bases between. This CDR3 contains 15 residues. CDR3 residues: CASSEVYGSSYEQYF. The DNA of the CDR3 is TGTGCCAGCAGTGAGGTATACGGGAGTTCCTACGAGCAGTACTTC.

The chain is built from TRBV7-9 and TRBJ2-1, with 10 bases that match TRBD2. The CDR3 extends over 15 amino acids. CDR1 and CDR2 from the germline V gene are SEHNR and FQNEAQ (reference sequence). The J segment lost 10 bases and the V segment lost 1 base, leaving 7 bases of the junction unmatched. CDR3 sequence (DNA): TGTGCCAGCAGCTTAGGGCTAGCGGGAGTCGTGGAGCAGTTCTTC. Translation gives CASSLGLAGVVEQFF.

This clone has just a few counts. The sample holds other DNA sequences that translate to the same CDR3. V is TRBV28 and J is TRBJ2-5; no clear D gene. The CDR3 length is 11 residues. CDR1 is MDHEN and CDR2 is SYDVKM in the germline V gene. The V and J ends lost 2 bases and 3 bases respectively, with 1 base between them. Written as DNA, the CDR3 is TGTGCCAGCAGTTTAGAAGAGACCCAGTACTTC. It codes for CASSLEETQYF. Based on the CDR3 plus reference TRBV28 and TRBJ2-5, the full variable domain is DVKVTQSSRYLVKRTGEKVFLECVQDMDHENMFWYRQDPGLGLRLIYFSYDVKMKEKGDIPEGYSVSREKKERFSLILESASTNQTSMYLCASSLEETQYFGPGTRLLVL.

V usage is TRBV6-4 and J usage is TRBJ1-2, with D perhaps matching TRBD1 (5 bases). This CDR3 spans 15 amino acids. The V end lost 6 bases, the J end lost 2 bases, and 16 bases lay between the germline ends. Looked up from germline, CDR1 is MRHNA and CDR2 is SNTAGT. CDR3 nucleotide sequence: TGTGCCAGCAGAGTCCTCGGGGCGGGGAACTATGGCTACACCTTC. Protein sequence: CASRVLGAGNYGYTF.